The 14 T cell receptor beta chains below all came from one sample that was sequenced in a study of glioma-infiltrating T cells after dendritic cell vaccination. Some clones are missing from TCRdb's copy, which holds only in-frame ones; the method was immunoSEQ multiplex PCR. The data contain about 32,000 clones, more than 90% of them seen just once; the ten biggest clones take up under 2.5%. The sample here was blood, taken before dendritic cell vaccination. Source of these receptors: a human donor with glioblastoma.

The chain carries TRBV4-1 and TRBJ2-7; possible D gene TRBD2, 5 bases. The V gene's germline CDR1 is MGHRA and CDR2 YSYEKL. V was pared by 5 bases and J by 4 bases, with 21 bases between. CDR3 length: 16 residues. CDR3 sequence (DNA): TGCGCCAGCAGCACAACCCCGGACTTCAATGGGTACGAGCAGTACTTC. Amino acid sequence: CASSTTPDFNGYEQYF.

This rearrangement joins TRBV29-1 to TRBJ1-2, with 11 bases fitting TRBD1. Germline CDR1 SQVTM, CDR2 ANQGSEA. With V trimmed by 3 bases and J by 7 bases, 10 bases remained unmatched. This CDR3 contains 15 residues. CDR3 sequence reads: CSVDGRTGGLFGYTF. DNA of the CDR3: TGCAGCGTTGACGGGAGGACAGGGGGCTTATTTGGCTACACCTTC.

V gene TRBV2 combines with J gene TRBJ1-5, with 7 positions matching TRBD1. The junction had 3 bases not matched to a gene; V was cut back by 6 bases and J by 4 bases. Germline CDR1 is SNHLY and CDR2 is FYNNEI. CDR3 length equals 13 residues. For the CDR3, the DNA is TGTGCCAGCAGCGCGGACAGGAATCAGCCCCAGCATTTT. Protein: CASSADRNQPQHF.

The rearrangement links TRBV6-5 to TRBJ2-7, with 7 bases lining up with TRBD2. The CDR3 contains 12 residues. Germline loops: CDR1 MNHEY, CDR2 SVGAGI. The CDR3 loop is CATGGGFYEQYF. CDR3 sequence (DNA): TGTGCTACTGGGGGGGGGTTTTACGAGCAGTACTTC.

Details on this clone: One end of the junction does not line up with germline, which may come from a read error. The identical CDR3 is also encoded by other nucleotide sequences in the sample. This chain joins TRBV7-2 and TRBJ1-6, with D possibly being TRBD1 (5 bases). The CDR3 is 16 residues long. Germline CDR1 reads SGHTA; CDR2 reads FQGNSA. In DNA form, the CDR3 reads TGTGCCAGCAGCCGCAGGGCAGGCTCCTATAATTCCCCCCTCCACTTT. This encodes CASSRRAGSYNSPLHF. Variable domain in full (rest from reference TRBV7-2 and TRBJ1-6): GAGVSQSPSNKVTEKGKDVELRCDPISGHTALYWYRQSLGQGLEFLIYFQGNSAPDKSGLPSDRFSAERTGGSVSTLTIQRTQQEDSAVYLCASSRRAGSYNSPLHFGNGTRLTVT.

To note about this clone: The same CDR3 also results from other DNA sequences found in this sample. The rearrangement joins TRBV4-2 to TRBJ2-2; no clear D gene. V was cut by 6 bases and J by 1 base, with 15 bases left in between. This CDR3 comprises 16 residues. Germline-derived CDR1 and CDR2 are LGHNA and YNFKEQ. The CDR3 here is CASSQYPVLNTGELFF. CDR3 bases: TGTGCCAGCAGTCAATATCCGGTGTTGAACACCGGGGAGCTGTTTTTT.

CDR3 nucleotide sequence: TGTGCCAGCAGCCACGGGACAACTAATGAAGCTTTCTTT. Translated: CASSHGTTNEAFF. This sequence joins TRBV7-9 and TRBJ1-1, with a tentative D call TRBD1 (6 bases). V gave up 5 bases and J gave up 7 bases, with 14 bases separating them. The CDR3 contains 13 residues. Germline assignment: CDR1 SEHNR and CDR2 FQNEAQ (reference sequence).

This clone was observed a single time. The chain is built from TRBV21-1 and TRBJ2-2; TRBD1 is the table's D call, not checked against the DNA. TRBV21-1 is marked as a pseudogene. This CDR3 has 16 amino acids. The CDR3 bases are TGTGCCAGCAGCAAATACAGGGTCGCGAACACCGGGGAGCTGTTTTTT. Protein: CASSKYRVANTGELFF.

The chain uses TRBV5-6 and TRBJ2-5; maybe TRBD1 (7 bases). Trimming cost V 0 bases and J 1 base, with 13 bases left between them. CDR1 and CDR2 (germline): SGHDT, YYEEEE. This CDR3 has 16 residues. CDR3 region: CASSLESGGTQETQYF. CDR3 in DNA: TGTGCCAGCAGCTTGGAGTCAGGGGGGACCCAAGAGACCCAGTACTTC.

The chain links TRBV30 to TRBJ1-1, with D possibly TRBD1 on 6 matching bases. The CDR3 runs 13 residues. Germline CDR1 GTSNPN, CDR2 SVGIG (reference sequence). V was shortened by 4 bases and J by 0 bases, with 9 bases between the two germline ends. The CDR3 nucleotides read TGTGCCTGGAAAAGGACAGTGAACACTGAAGCTTTCTTT. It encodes CAWKRTVNTEAFF.

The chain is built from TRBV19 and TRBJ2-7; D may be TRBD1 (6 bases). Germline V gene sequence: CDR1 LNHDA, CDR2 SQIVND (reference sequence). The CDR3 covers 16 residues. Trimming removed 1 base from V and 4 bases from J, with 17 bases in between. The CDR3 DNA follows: TGTGCCAGTAGTATAGTGCCCGGGACAAGTCTATACGAGCAGTACTTC. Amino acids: CASSIVPGTSLYEQYF.

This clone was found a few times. The CDR3 region has the DNA TGCGCCAGCGCGGTAGGATTTACGCACACTGAAGCTTTCTTT. Translation: CASAVGFTHTEAFF. J is TRBJ1-1 and V is TRBV5-1; D is uncertain. V gave up 7 bases and J gave up 3 bases, with 16 bases separating them. Germline lookup yields CDR1 SGHRS and CDR2 YFSETQ. The CDR3 is 14 amino acids.

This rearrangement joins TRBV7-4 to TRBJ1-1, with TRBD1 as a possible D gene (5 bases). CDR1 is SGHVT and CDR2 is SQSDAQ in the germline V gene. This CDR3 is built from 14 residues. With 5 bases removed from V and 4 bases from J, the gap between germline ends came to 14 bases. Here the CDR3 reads CASSTWGQSTEAFF. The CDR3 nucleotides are TGTGCCAGCAGCACTTGGGGCCAAAGCACTGAAGCTTTCTTT.

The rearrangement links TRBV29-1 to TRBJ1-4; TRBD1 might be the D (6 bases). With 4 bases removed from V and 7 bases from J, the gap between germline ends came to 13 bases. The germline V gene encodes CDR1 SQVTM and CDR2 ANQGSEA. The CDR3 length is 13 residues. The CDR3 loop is CSVAGDRTEKLFF. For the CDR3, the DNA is TGCAGCGTTGCAGGGGATCGGACTGAAAAACTGTTTTTT.